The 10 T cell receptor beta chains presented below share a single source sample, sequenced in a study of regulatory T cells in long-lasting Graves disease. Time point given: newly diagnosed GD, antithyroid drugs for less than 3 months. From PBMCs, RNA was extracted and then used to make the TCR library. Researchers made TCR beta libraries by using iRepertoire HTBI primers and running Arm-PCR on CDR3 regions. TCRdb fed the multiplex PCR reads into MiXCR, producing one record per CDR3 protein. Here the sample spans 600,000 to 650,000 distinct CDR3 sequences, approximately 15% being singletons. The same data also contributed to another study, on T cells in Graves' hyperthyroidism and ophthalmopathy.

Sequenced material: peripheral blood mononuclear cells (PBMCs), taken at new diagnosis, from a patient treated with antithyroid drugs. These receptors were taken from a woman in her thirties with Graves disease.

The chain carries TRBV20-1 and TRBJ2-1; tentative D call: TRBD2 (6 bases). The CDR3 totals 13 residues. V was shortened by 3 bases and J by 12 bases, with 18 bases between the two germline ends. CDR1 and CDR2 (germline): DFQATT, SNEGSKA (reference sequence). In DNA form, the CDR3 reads TGCAGTGCTAGGAGAGGACTAACCCTGTGGCAGTTCTTC. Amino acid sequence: CSARRGLTLWQFF.

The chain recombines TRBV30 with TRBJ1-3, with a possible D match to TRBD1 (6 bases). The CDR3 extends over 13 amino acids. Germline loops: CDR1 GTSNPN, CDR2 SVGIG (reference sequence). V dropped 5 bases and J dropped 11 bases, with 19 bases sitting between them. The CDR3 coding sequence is TGTGCCTGGGGCGGGATGACAGGAGGGTCCATATATTTT. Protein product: CAWGGMTGGSIYF.

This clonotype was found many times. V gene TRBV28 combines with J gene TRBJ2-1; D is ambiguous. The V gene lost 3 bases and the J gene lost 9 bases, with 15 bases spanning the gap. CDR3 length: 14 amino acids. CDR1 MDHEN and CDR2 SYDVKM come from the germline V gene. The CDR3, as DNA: TGTGCCAGCAGTTTTACGGTCTTAGCTGGTGAGCAGTTCTTC. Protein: CASSFTVLAGEQFF. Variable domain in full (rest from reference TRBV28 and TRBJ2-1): DVKVTQSSRYLVKRTGEKVFLECVQDMDHENMFWYRQDPGLGLRLIYFSYDVKMKEKGDIPEGYSVSREKKERFSLILESASTNQTSMYLCASSFTVLAGEQFFGPGTRLTVL.

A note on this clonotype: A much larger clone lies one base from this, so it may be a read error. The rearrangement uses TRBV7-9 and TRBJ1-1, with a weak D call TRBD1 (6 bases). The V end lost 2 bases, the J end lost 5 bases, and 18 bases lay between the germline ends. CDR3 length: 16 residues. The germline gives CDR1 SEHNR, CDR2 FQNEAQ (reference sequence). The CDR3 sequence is CASSLYREGGGTEAFF. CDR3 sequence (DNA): TGTGCCAGCAGCTTATACAGGGAGGGGGGTGGAACTGAAGCTTTCTTT.

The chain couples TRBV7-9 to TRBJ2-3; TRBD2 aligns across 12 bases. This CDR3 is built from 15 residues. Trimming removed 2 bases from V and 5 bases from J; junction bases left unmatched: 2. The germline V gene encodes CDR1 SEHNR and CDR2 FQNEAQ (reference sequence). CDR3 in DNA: TGTGCCAGCAGCTTACAGGGACTAGCGGGAGATACGCAGTATTTT. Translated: CASSLQGLAGDTQYF. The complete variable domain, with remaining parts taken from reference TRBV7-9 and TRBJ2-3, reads DTGVSQNPRHKITKRGQNVTFRCDPISEHNRLYWYRQTLGQGPEFLTYFQNEAQLEKSRLLSDRFSAERPKGSFSTLEIQRTEQGDSAMYLCASSLQGLAGDTQYFGPGTRLTVL.

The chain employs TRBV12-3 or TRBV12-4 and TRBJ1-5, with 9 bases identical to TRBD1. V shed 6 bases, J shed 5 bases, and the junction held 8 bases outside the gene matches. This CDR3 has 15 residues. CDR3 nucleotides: TGTGCCAGCAGGGCCGGGACAGGGATATATCAGCCCCAGCATTTT. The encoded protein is CASRAGTGIYQPQHF.

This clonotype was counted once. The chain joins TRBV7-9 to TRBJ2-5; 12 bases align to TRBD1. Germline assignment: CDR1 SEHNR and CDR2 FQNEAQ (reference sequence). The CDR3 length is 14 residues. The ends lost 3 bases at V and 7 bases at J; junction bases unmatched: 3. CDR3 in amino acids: CASSFPGQGATQYF. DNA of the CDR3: TGTGCCAGCAGCTTTCCGGGACAGGGGGCGACCCAGTACTTC.

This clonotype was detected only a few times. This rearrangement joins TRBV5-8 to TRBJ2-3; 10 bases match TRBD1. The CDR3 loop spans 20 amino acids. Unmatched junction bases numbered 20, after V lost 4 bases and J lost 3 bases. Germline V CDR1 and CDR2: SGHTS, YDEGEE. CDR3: CASSPTKIPETGGRTDTQYF. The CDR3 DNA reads TGTGCCAGCAGCCCGACCAAAATTCCCGAGACAGGGGGCAGAACAGATACGCAGTATTTT.

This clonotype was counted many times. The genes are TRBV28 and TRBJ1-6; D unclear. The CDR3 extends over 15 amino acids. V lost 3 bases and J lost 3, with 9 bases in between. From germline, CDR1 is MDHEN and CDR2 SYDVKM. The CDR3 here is CASSFSGGYNSPLHF. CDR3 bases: TGTGCCAGCAGTTTTTCGGGTGGCTATAATTCACCCCTCCACTTT.

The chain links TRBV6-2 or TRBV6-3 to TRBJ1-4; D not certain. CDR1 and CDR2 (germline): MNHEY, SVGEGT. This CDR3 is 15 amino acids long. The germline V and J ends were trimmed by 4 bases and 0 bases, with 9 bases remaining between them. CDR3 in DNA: TGTGCCAGCAGTTTTGGAGCAGCAACTAATGAAAAACTGTTTTTT. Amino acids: CASSFGAATNEKLFF.